Below are 27 T cell receptor beta chains sequenced from a single sample in a study of blood T cell repertoires in COVID-19. TCRdb's copy holds only in-frame clones and misses some; the assay was immunoSEQ multiplex PCR. The sample holds about 250,000 clones, more than 85% seen once. The sequenced material came from peripheral blood. The receptors derive from a man under 40 with acute or convalescent COVID-19.

The sample holds one count of this clone. The CDR3 bases are TGTGCCAGCAGCTTAACAGGCGACACCGGGGAGCTGTTTTTT. Its translation is CASSLTGDTGELFF. This sequence joins TRBV5-4 and TRBJ2-2, with D tentatively TRBD1 (5 bases). The CDR3 is 14 amino acids. The V and J ends lost 2 bases and 3 bases respectively, with 8 bases between them. Germline V gene sequence: CDR1 SGHNT, CDR2 YYREEE (reference sequence).

This chain uses TRBV14 with TRBJ2-1; 11 bases line up with TRBD2. Trimming took 2 bases from V and 0 from J; bases not matched to a gene: 3. Germline CDR1 is SGHDN and CDR2 is FVKESK. This CDR3 contains 17 residues. CDR3 DNA: TGTGCCAGCAGCCAACCGGGACTAGCGGCCTCCTACAATGAGCAGTTCTTC. Encoded protein: CASSQPGLAASYNEQFF.

V usage is TRBV5-1 and J usage is TRBJ2-3; TRBD2 is a possible D gene (7 bases). The V gene's germline CDR1 is SGHRS and CDR2 YFSETQ. This CDR3 is 17 amino acids long. V gave up 4 bases and J gave up 1 base, with 19 bases separating them. The CDR3 nucleotides are TGCGCCAGCAGCCTACAGTTGAGGGGGGGAGGCACAGATACGCAGTATTTT. Translating gives CASSLQLRGGGTDTQYF.

This chain uses TRBV6-4 with TRBJ2-1; 11 bases agree with TRBD1. Trimming removed 5 bases from V and 5 bases from J; junction bases left unmatched: 17. This CDR3 is 19 amino acids long. Germline-derived CDR1 and CDR2 are MRHNA and SNTAGT. CDR3 coding DNA: TGTGCCAGCAGTCCGTCCGGGACAGGGGGGAGAACAAGGGACAATGAGCAGTTCTTC. Its protein product is CASSPSGTGGRTRDNEQFF.

This clone was recorded only once. The chain employs TRBV28 and TRBJ2-6, with TRBD1 identical over 9 bases. The J segment lost 4 bases and the V segment lost 5 bases, leaving 6 bases of the junction unmatched. CDR3 size: 16 residues. CDR1 is MDHEN and CDR2 is SYDVKM in the germline V gene. The CDR3 bases are TGTGCCAGCAGTCCACAGGGGGCGCTGGGGGCCAACGTCCTGACTTTC. The encoded protein is CASSPQGALGANVLTF.

This clone was observed a single time. V usage is TRBV11-1 and J usage is TRBJ2-2, with 9 bases lining up with TRBD2. The germline CDR1 and CDR2 sequences are SGHAT and FQDESV (reference sequence). The ends lost 5 bases at V and 7 bases at J; junction bases unmatched: 11. The CDR3 is 16 amino acids. CDR3 loop: CASSPLRAGGDGELFF. CDR3 sequence (DNA): TGTGCCAGCAGCCCCCTTCGGGCGGGAGGGGACGGGGAGCTGTTTTTT. The entire variable domain, with the rest obtained from reference TRBV11-1 and TRBJ2-2, is as follows: EAEVAQSPRYKITEKSQAVAFWCDPISGHATLYWYRQILGQGPELLVQFQDESVVDDSQLPKDRFSAERLKGVDSTLKIQPAELGDSAMYLCASSPLRAGGDGELFFGEGSRLTVL.

The V and J genes are TRBV18 and TRBJ2-1, with 10 bases fitting TRBD2. This CDR3 contains 17 residues. V shed 3 bases and J 3 bases; nucleotides not matched to a gene: 8. The germline gives CDR1 KGHSH, CDR2 LQKENI. The CDR3: CASSPRLAGAIYNEQFF. CDR3 DNA sequence: TGTGCCAGCTCACCGAGGCTAGCGGGAGCAATCTACAATGAGCAGTTCTTC.

This rearrangement joins TRBV2 to TRBJ1-5, with 7 positions matching TRBD1. CDR3 length: 13 amino acids. The V and J ends lost 6 bases and 5 bases, in that order; junction bases with no gene match: 4. Germline V lookup: CDR1 SNHLY, CDR2 FYNNEI. The CDR3 reads CASRVTGDQPQHF. CDR3 in DNA: TGTGCCAGCAGAGTTACAGGGGATCAGCCCCAGCATTTT.

The chain couples TRBV6-1 to TRBJ1-4; the match to TRBD1 covers 7 bases. The V gene's germline CDR1 is MNHNS and CDR2 SASEGT. V lost 6 bases and J lost 8; bases outside the gene matches: 18. CDR3 length equals 17 residues. The CDR3 bases are TGTGCCAGCAGAGAAAAAAAACTAGGGACAGAAGAAGAAAAACTGTTTTTT. This gives the protein CASREKKLGTEEEKLFF.

The V call is TRBV28, the J call TRBJ1-3, with D possibly TRBD1 on 5 matching bases. Trimming took off 5 bases at V and 4 bases at J, with 12 bases between the two ends. Germline V gives CDR1 MDHEN, CDR2 SYDVKM. The CDR3 is 14 amino acids. The CDR3 loop reads CASSDRDLGNTIYF. In DNA form, the CDR3 reads TGTGCCAGCAGTGACCGGGACTTAGGAAACACCATATATTTT.

In the case of this clone: Different DNA sequences within this sample yield the same CDR3. The chain couples TRBV4-1 to TRBJ2-7; D is unresolved. CDR1 and CDR2 from the germline V gene are MGHRA and YSYEKL. This CDR3 contains 14 residues. Trimming pared 0 bases from V and 2 bases from J, leaving 8 bases between. The CDR3 DNA sequence: TGCGCCAGCAGCCAAGAAGCACAGACCTACGAGCAGTACTTC. It is translated as CASSQEAQTYEQYF.

DNA of the CDR3: TGTGCTAGTGGTTTGGTACAGGGGACTGAAGCTTTCTTT. As protein: CASGLVQGTEAFF. The V gene is TRBV12-5, the J gene TRBJ1-1, with 7 nucleotides matching TRBD1. Losses at the gene ends were 0 bases for V and 5 bases for J; bases not matched to a gene: 0. The germline V gene has CDR1 LGHNT and CDR2 FRNRAP. The CDR3 consists of 13 residues.

The chain joins TRBV3-1 (or the pseudogene TRBV3-2) to TRBJ2-1, with 11 bases lining up with TRBD2. The CDR3 extends over 17 amino acids. The V segment lost 3 bases and the J segment 4 bases; nucleotides outside the gene matches: 8. Germline CDR1 reads LGHDT; CDR2 reads YNNKEL (reference sequence). The CDR3: CASSHHGSGGAYNEQFF. CDR3 in DNA: TGTGCCAGCAGCCACCACGGTAGCGGGGGGGCTTACAATGAGCAGTTCTTC.

This clone occurred a few times. This rearrangement joins TRBV30 to TRBJ1-1; TRBD1 matches 9 bases. This CDR3 region has 14 residues. Looked up from germline, CDR1 is GTSNPN and CDR2 is SVGIG (reference sequence). The V gene end was trimmed by 4 bases and the J gene end by 6 bases; junction bases not matched to a gene: 9. The CDR3 DNA is TGTGCCTGGATGGAACAGGGGGCTTCATCTGAAGCTTTCTTT. This translates into CAWMEQGASSEAFF.

This clone was seen just once. The chain carries TRBV2 and TRBJ1-2; 8 positions match TRBD1. Germline V lookup: CDR1 SNHLY, CDR2 FYNNEI. Germline trimming cut 11 bases from V and 0 bases from J; bases unmatched to any gene: 11. The CDR3 sequence is 15 residues long. The CDR3 nucleotides are TGTGCCGTAGGCGGACAGGGCAGCTCTAACTATGGCTACACCTTC. Protein product: CAVGGQGSSNYGYTF.

As for this clone: Other DNA sequences in the sample encode the same CDR3. The chain couples TRBV12-3 or TRBV12-4 to TRBJ2-4; weak D call: TRBD2 (5 bases). V lost 6 bases, J lost 6 bases, and 6 bases lay in between. The CDR3 is 11 residues long. The CDR3 is CASSRGNIQYF. The CDR3 DNA is TGTGCCAGCAGCCGGGGAAACATTCAGTACTTC.

The CDR3 sequence: CASSPGLAGDTQYF. For the CDR3, the DNA is TGTGCCAGCAGCCCAGGACTAGCGGGGGATACGCAGTATTTT. The genes are TRBV11-3 and TRBJ2-3; 12 bases are a match to TRBD2. The germline gives CDR1 SGHNT, CDR2 YENEEA. The CDR3 has 14 residues. The J segment lost 6 bases and the V segment lost 5 bases, leaving 3 bases of the junction unmatched.

The J gene is TRBJ1-2, the V gene TRBV7-3; D ambiguous. The CDR3 is 13 residues long. The ends were cut back, 5 bases at V and 0 bases at J, with 7 bases in the middle. Germline assignment: CDR1 SGHTA and CDR2 FQGTGA. CDR3 region: CASSPAANYGYTF. The CDR3 DNA reads TGTGCCAGCAGCCCCGCAGCTAACTATGGCTACACCTTC.

As DNA, the CDR3 is TGTGCCAGTAGAGGACTGGCGAACTATGGCTACACCTTC. This encodes CASRGLANYGYTF. The gene calls are TRBV19 and TRBJ1-2; D unclear. Germline CDR1 and CDR2: LNHDA and SQIVND (reference sequence). CDR3 length: 13 residues. V gave up 6 bases and J gave up 2 bases, with 10 bases separating them.

This chain connects TRBV9 to TRBJ1-2, with D hard to call. Trimming took 0 bases from V and 2 from J, leaving 17 bases between them. This CDR3 is 17 amino acids long. Germline lookup yields CDR1 SGDLS and CDR2 YYNGEE. CDR3 sequence (DNA): TGTGCCAGCAGCGTAGTTCCTTCTCGGGGAGAAAACTATGGCTACACCTTC. Protein product: CASSVVPSRGENYGYTF.

The gene calls are TRBV13 and TRBJ2-7; D possibly corresponds to TRBD1 (6 bases). Trimming removed 5 bases at V and 3 bases at J, with 8 bases between. This CDR3 region has 12 residues. Germline-derived CDR1 and CDR2 are PRHDT and FYEKMQ (reference sequence). CDR3: CASSQQGYEQYF. The CDR3 DNA sequence: TGTGCCAGCAGCCAACAGGGCTACGAGCAGTACTTC.

The chain employs TRBV3-1 (or the pseudogene TRBV3-2) and TRBJ2-5; the match to TRBD1 covers 7 bases. The CDR3 spans 14 residues. V dropped 4 bases and J dropped 2; count of bases not matched to a gene: 4. Germline CDR1 reads LGHDT; CDR2 reads YNNKEL (reference sequence). The CDR3, as DNA: TGTGCCAGCAGCCTCCTGACAGGGCAAGAGACCCAGTACTTC. Protein: CASSLLTGQETQYF.

This clone was detected only once. The chain has TRBV6-2 or TRBV6-3 and TRBJ2-1, with D possibly TRBD2 on 6 matching bases. Per germline, CDR1 MNHEY and CDR2 SVGEGT. This CDR3 has 18 amino acids. V was shortened by 2 bases and J by 8 bases, with 25 bases between the two germline ends. CDR3 coding DNA: TGTGCCAGCAGTTACCCCACCGTGGGGGGTAGTAGTCGCGATGAGCAGTTCTTC. The encoded protein is CASSYPTVGGSSRDEQFF.

V and J are TRBV11-2 and TRBJ1-2; 8 bases are shared with TRBD1. CDR3 length: 15 amino acids. CDR1 and CDR2 from the germline V gene are SGHAT and FQNNGV. V shed 5 bases, J shed 4 bases, and the junction held 9 bases outside the gene matches. The CDR3, as DNA: TGTGCCAGCAGCCTGGACAGGGCGGTTCGCTATGGCTACACCTTC. It codes for CASSLDRAVRYGYTF.

V and J are TRBV27 and TRBJ1-2; possible D gene TRBD1, 5 bases. V was pared by 0 bases and J by 10 bases, with 12 bases between. Germline V lookup: CDR1 MNHEY, CDR2 SMNVEV (reference sequence). CDR3 length equals 13 residues. CDR3 DNA: TGTGCCAGCAGTTTATCCAGCGGGGGAAACTACACCTTC. Translating gives CASSLSSGGNYTF.

As for this clone: Other DNA sequences in the same sample also yield this CDR3. The genes are TRBV29-1 and TRBJ2-3; D perhaps matches TRBD2 (5 bases). V dropped 5 bases and J dropped 6 bases, with 9 bases sitting between them. The germline V gene encodes CDR1 SQVTM and CDR2 ANQGSEA. This CDR3 region has 11 residues. Here the CDR3 DNA reads TGCAGCGTTCGGGGTTCGGATACGCAGTATTTT. Its protein product is CSVRGSDTQYF.

The chain joins TRBV28 to TRBJ2-1; weak D call: TRBD2 (5 bases). The CDR3 contains 13 residues. Germline CDR1 and CDR2: MDHEN and SYDVKM. V shed 8 bases and J shed 6 bases, with 14 bases lying between them. This CDR3 is CASHVGSSNEQFF. In nucleotides, the CDR3 is TGTGCCAGCCACGTTGGGAGCAGCAATGAGCAGTTCTTC.